The 12 T cell receptor beta chains reported below all come from one sample, sequenced in a study of human T cells and chemical hapten exposure. One entry per CDR3 protein results from TCRdb running MiXCR on the RACE reads. Here the sample spans a few hundred thousand distinct CDR3 sequences, around 5.5% being singletons. This sample's time point: pre-sensitization, week 0. The treatment is: therapeutic diphenylcyclopropenone sensitization with weekly scalp DPC. The sample was whole blood, taken in connection with sensitization to the hapten diphenylcyclopropenone (DPC). These receptors originate from a young woman with alopecia areata. Some clones in this sample may be carry-over from other donors' samples.

There are a few counts of this clonotype. The chain recombines TRBV3-1 with TRBJ2-1, with 12 bases identical to TRBD2. V was clipped by 3 bases and J by 10 bases; unmatched bases: 4. The CDR3 is 14 residues long. Germline CDR1 and CDR2: LGHDT and YNNKEL (reference sequence). CDR3: CASSHLAGGLEQFF. The CDR3 DNA reads as TGTGCCAGCAGCCATCTAGCGGGGGGGCTCGAGCAGTTCTTC.

In its sample, this clonotype was seen many times. CDR3 residues: CASSQEPVGDNSYEQYF. DNA for the CDR3: TGCGCCAGCAGCCAAGAGCCGGTCGGGGACAACTCCTACGAGCAGTACTTC. V and J are TRBV4-3 and TRBJ2-7; tentative D call: TRBD1 (6 bases). Germline values: CDR1 LGHNA, CDR2 YSLEER. The ends were cut back, 0 bases at V and 0 bases at J, with 15 bases in the middle. This CDR3 is built from 17 residues.

The J gene is TRBJ1-5, the V gene TRBV7-2, with D possibly being TRBD1 (5 bases). CDR3 length: 15 residues. Germline CDR1 is SGHTA and CDR2 is FQGNSA. Trimming left V 3 bases short and J 4 bases short, with 13 bases between. The CDR3 is CASSFSGTDNQPQHF. The DNA for the CDR3 is TGTGCCAGCAGCTTCTCCGGGACCGATAATCAGCCCCAGCATTTT.

The J gene is TRBJ2-5, the V gene TRBV20-1, with 8 bases fitting TRBD1. Germline V gives CDR1 DFQATT, CDR2 SNEGSKA (reference sequence). This CDR3 region has 13 residues. The J segment lost 2 bases and the V segment lost 6 bases, leaving 5 bases of the junction unmatched. The CDR3 protein is CSAPTGAQETQYF. The CDR3 bases are TGCAGTGCCCCGACAGGGGCTCAAGAGACCCAGTACTTC.

This clonotype was picked up many times. The CDR3 DNA follows: TGTGCCAGCAGCATAACTAGGAACAATGAGCAGTTCTTC. Translated: CASSITRNNEQFF. The chain is built from TRBV7-2 and TRBJ2-1; the D gene is possibly TRBD2 (5 bases). V was pared by 5 bases and J by 5 bases, with 10 bases between. This CDR3 contains 13 residues. CDR1 is SGHTA and CDR2 is FQGNSA in the germline V gene.

The chain recombines TRBV5-1 with TRBJ1-2; D is uncertain. Per the germline V gene, CDR1 is SGHRS and CDR2 is YFSETQ. The CDR3 sequence is 12 residues long. V was shortened by 0 bases and J by 6 bases, with 6 bases between the two germline ends. CDR3: CASSLEVDGYTF. CDR3 DNA: TGCGCCAGCAGCTTGGAGGTCGATGGCTACACCTTC.

This clonotype was counted ten times or more. The J gene is TRBJ1-2, the V gene TRBV12-3 or TRBV12-4; D may be TRBD1 (5 bases). CDR3 length equals 14 residues. V lost 6 bases and J 2 bases, leaving 13 bases between the germline ends. Here the CDR3 reads CASRPGPVNYGYTF. DNA of the CDR3: TGTGCCAGCAGACCGGGACCGGTGAACTATGGCTACACCTTC.

Turning to this clonotype: A clone one base away is much larger, so this may be a read error. Since the CDR3 does not end with the conserved phenylalanine or tryptophan, this likely comes from a read error. The rearrangement uses TRBV5-1 and TRBJ1-4, with 9 bases lining up with TRBD1. Trimming took 4 bases from V and 6 from J; bases not matched to a gene: 7. The CDR3 covers 15 residues. Per germline, CDR1 SGHRS and CDR2 YFSETQ. CDR3: CASSQSGQGYEKLFL. The CDR3 DNA is TGCGCCAGCAGCCAGTCGGGACAGGGCTATGAAAAACTGTTTTTA.

This clonotype was seen a single time. A much larger clonotype is one base distant, so this may be a read error. The V and J genes are TRBV6-5 and TRBJ1-5; TRBD1 is a possible D gene (5 bases). Trimming pared 6 bases from V and 1 base from J, leaving 13 bases between. Germline V gene lookup returns CDR1 MNHEY and CDR2 SVGAGI. This CDR3 contains 15 residues. The CDR3 DNA reads as TGTGCCAGCAGCAGGACACCGGAGAGCAATCAGCCCCAGCATTTT. Translated: CASSRTPESNQPQHF.

This clonotype was counted between two and nine times. The CDR3 sequence: CASSSPSKADTQYF. In DNA, the CDR3 is TGTGCCAGCAGTTCCCCTTCGAAGGCAGATACGCAGTATTTT. The genes are TRBV27 and TRBJ2-3; no clear D gene. Between the trimmed V and J ends, which lost 4 bases and 4 bases, there was a span of 12 bases. The CDR3 has 14 residues. CDR1 and CDR2 (germline): MNHEY, SMNVEV (reference sequence).

This clonotype was counted at least ten times. The chain is built from TRBV29-1 and TRBJ2-1, with D perhaps TRBD1 (7 bases). CDR3 length: 14 amino acids. The germline V gene has CDR1 SQVTM and CDR2 ANQGSEA. V lost 7 bases and J lost 8, with 21 bases in between. Here the CDR3 DNA reads TGCAGCGCCCTCCTTCAGGGGGGAGTTGATGAGCAGTTCTTC. Its protein product is CSALLQGGVDEQFF.

This clonotype was detected only a few times. The rearrangement uses TRBV13 and TRBJ1-1; TRBD1 agrees at 10 bases. The junction had 15 bases not matched to a gene; V was cut back by 5 bases and J by 0 bases. The V gene's germline CDR1 is PRHDT and CDR2 FYEKMQ (reference sequence). This CDR3 has 19 amino acids. The CDR3 region is CASSTTDRGRLIVNTEAFF. Here the CDR3 DNA reads TGTGCCAGCAGCACTACCGACAGGGGGCGTCTTATAGTGAACACTGAAGCTTTCTTT.